This TCR beta chain was profiled in a study of cytomegalovirus exposure and HLA in healthy donors. Notes on the study in general: TCR beta V- and J-gene trimming, according to a later analysis, was linked to a missense DCLRE1C variant. The study labeled around 160 TCR beta chains cytomegalovirus-associated. A later analysis, which compared TCR beta chains of equal frequency, found the HLA-associated ones more clonally expanded.

With respect to this clone: Its antigen is unknown.

PCR primers comprised 60 Vbeta and 13 Jbeta primers. Sequenced by immunoSEQ multiplex PCR; TCRdb stores in-frame clones only, minus some. The sample consists of roughly 120,000 clones, 80% of them appearing once. From germline, CDR1 is MNHEY and CDR2 SVGAGI. V lost 2 bases and J lost 5, with 3 bases in between. The CDR3 is made up of 11 amino acids. Specimen: PBMCs. This receptor was taken from a man aged 50 or older in good health and CMV-seronegative. The chain carries TRBV6-5 and TRBJ1-1; no definite D call. CDR3 in DNA: TGTGCCAGCAGTTACCTAACTGAAGCTTTCTTT. The encoded protein is CASSYLTEAFF.